The 20 T cell receptor beta chains reported below all come from one sample, sequenced in a study of CD8 T cells in ankylosing spondylitis. TCRdb re-derived calls from the 5' RACE reads in MiXCR, one entry per CDR3 protein. The data show roughly 150,000 distinct CDR3 sequences, 8.5% to 10% seen once. The sequencing sample was made of blood, either unsorted or a sorted T cell fraction (not recorded which). The receptor set was obtained from a female donor with ankylosing spondylitis or in good health (not recorded which).

The J gene is TRBJ1-4, the V gene TRBV27; D is unresolved. The CDR3 spans 12 residues. The germline V and J ends were trimmed by 10 bases and 3 bases, with 9 bases remaining between them. Germline V gene data show CDR1 as MNHEY and CDR2 as SMNVEV (reference sequence). For the CDR3, the DNA is TGTGCCACCTCACGGGCTAATGAAAAACTGTTTTTT. Its translation: CATSRANEKLFF. The whole variable domain, remainder taken from reference TRBV27 and TRBJ1-4, is EAQVTQNPRYLITVTGKKLTVTCSQNMNHEYMSWYRQDPGLGLRQIYYSMNVEVTDKGDVPEGYKVSRKEKRNFPLILESPSPNQTSLYFCATSRANEKLFFGSGTQLSVL.

The gene calls are TRBV12-5 and TRBJ2-1; 14 bases are shared with TRBD2. The CDR3 loop spans 16 amino acids. J gave up 9 bases and V 5 bases, and 9 bases lay outside the gene matches. CDR1 LGHNT and CDR2 FRNRAP come from the germline V gene. The CDR3 sequence: CASGPGTSGSSGEQFF. CDR3 DNA sequence: TGTGCTAGTGGTCCGGGGACTAGCGGGAGTAGCGGTGAGCAGTTCTTC.

The chain employs TRBV20-1 and TRBJ2-1, with D unclear. Germline loops: CDR1 DFQATT, CDR2 SNEGSKA (reference sequence). V lost 1 base to trimming and J lost 5 bases, with 12 bases between them. The CDR3 sequence is 14 residues long. The CDR3 sequence: CSARVPTENNEQFF. The CDR3 DNA follows: TGCAGTGCTAGAGTTCCTACCGAAAACAATGAGCAGTTCTTC.

Ten or more counts support this clonotype. The chain joins TRBV4-3 to TRBJ2-1; 8 positions match TRBD2. CDR1 LGHNA and CDR2 YSLEER come from the germline V gene. CDR3 length: 14 residues. J was trimmed by 7 bases and V by 0 bases; bases with no gene match: 2. Here the CDR3 DNA reads TGCGCCAGCAGCCAAGATTTAGCGGGGAATGAGCAGTTCTTC. This translates into CASSQDLAGNEQFF.

V and J are TRBV7-2 and TRBJ2-7, with D perhaps assigned TRBD1 or TRBD2 (6 bases each). This CDR3 is 15 amino acids long. Germline V CDR1 and CDR2: SGHTA, FQGNSA. Trimming stripped 1 base from V and 3 bases from J, with 13 bases between. CDR3 residues: CASSLDGGQVYEQYF. In DNA form, the CDR3 reads TGTGCCAGCAGCTTAGACGGGGGCCAGGTCTACGAGCAGTACTTC. The entire variable domain, with the rest obtained from reference TRBV7-2 and TRBJ2-7, is as follows: GAGVSQSPSNKVTEKGKDVELRCDPISGHTALYWYRQSLGQGLEFLIYFQGNSAPDKSGLPSDRFSAERTGGSVSTLTIQRTQQEDSAVYLCASSLDGGQVYEQYFGPGTRLTVT.

This clonotype was seen many times. V gene TRBV20-1 combines with J gene TRBJ1-5; 7 bases are shared with TRBD1. CDR1 DFQATT and CDR2 SNEGSKA come from the germline V gene (reference sequence). This CDR3 is 15 amino acids long. The V gene end was trimmed by 5 bases and the J gene end by 0 bases; junction bases not matched to a gene: 7. CDR3 amino acids: CSARTGVYSNQPQHF. The CDR3 nucleotides are TGCAGTGCTCGGACAGGCGTTTATAGCAATCAGCCCCAGCATTTT.

The chain is built from TRBV4-3 and TRBJ2-2; D is unresolved. The CDR3 extends over 14 amino acids. The V gene's germline CDR1 is LGHNA and CDR2 YSLEER. The ends were cut back, 0 bases at V and 4 bases at J, with 6 bases in the middle. The CDR3 loop reads CASSQDPPTGELFF. The CDR3 DNA reads as TGCGCCAGCAGCCAAGATCCCCCCACCGGGGAGCTGTTTTTT.

The V gene is TRBV3-1, the J gene TRBJ2-3, with D possibly matching TRBD2 (6 bases). V lost 4 bases and J 4 bases, leaving 15 bases between the germline ends. The V gene's germline CDR1 is LGHDT and CDR2 YNNKEL (reference sequence). This CDR3 comprises 15 residues. DNA of the CDR3: TGTGCCAGCAGCCCCCCAGGGCGGGGTGCAGATACGCAGTATTTT. Its translation: CASSPPGRGADTQYF.

This clonotype was found many times. The chain joins TRBV7-9 to TRBJ2-7, with 7 bases identical to TRBD1. J gave up 6 bases and V 6 bases, and 11 bases lay outside the gene matches. The CDR3 runs 14 residues. CDR1 is SEHNR and CDR2 is FQNEAQ in the germline V gene (reference sequence). The CDR3 is CASRGQPIFGEQYF. Written as DNA, the CDR3 is TGTGCCAGCAGGGGACAGCCCATCTTCGGCGAGCAGTACTTC.

Notes on this clonotype: One junction end disagrees with the germline gene, perhaps due to a read error. V and J are TRBV7-9 and TRBJ2-3; no clear D. This CDR3 has 12 residues. Germline assignment: CDR1 SEHNR and CDR2 FQNEAQ (reference sequence). Here the CDR3 DNA reads TGTGCCAGCAGCTTATCCGCAGGAGCCCTTTTTTTT. Its protein is CASSLSAGALFF.

This clonotype was observed a few times. The chain links TRBV4-3 to TRBJ2-2; D gene unclear. Germline values: CDR1 LGHNA, CDR2 YSLEER. Trimming took off 0 bases at V and 1 base at J, with 9 bases between the two ends. This CDR3 contains 16 residues. The chain's CDR3 is CASSQEENLNTGELFF. DNA for the CDR3: TGCGCCAGCAGCCAAGAGGAAAACCTGAACACCGGGGAGCTGTTTTTT.

The chain combines TRBV11-2 with TRBJ2-7, with TRBD2 matching 9 bases. J was trimmed by 2 bases and V by 2 bases; bases with no gene match: 4. Germline assignment: CDR1 SGHAT and CDR2 FQNNGV. This CDR3 spans 15 amino acids. The CDR3 region is CASSLSAGGAYEQYF. As DNA, the CDR3 is TGTGCCAGCAGCTTATCTGCGGGAGGGGCCTACGAGCAGTACTTC.

This clonotype appeared a few times. The V gene is TRBV20-1, the J gene TRBJ2-7; D possibly corresponds to TRBD1 (6 bases). This CDR3 spans 12 amino acids. Trimming left V 7 bases short and J 1 base short, with 11 bases between. Germline V gene data show CDR1 as DFQATT and CDR2 as SNEGSKA (reference sequence). As DNA, the CDR3 is TGCAGTGTTAACGGACAGTCCTACGAGCAGTACTTC. It yields the protein CSVNGQSYEQYF.

This clonotype was recorded a few times. The rearrangement links TRBV30 to TRBJ2-1; either TRBD1 or TRBD2 may fit D (5 bases each). Between the trimmed V and J ends, which lost 0 bases and 9 bases, there was a span of 9 bases. The germline V gene has CDR1 GTSNPN and CDR2 SVGIG (reference sequence). The CDR3 length is 12 residues. CDR3 sequence (DNA): TGTGCCTGGAGTGTACAAGGGACTGAGCAGTTCTTC. This gives the protein CAWSVQGTEQFF.

The CDR3 sequence is CASSSRMGSTDTQYF. The CDR3, as DNA: TGTGCCAGCAGCTCCCGCATGGGGAGCACAGATACGCAGTATTTT. This sequence joins TRBV9 and TRBJ2-3, with unresolved D. Looked up from germline, CDR1 is SGDLS and CDR2 is YYNGEE. The CDR3 totals 15 residues. Trimming took 4 bases from V and 0 from J, leaving 12 bases between them.

This clonotype was seen many times. The chain couples TRBV12-3 or TRBV12-4 to TRBJ1-1; no clear D gene. The V end lost 5 bases, the J end lost 7 bases, and 11 bases lay between the germline ends. There are 12 residues in the CDR3. CDR3 DNA: TGTGCCAGCAGTCCAGGACTGTATGAAGCTTTCTTT. This sequence encodes CASSPGLYEAFF.

The chain combines TRBV27 with TRBJ1-1, with D unresolved. V shed 6 bases and J shed 6 bases, with 17 bases lying between them. This CDR3 is built from 14 residues. The germline V gene has CDR1 MNHEY and CDR2 SMNVEV (reference sequence). This chain's CDR3 is CASRPLQPLAEAFF. The DNA of the CDR3 is TGTGCCAGCAGGCCACTCCAACCTTTAGCTGAAGCTTTCTTT.

This chain links TRBV11-2 with TRBJ2-7; D may correspond to TRBD1 or TRBD2 (6 bases each). Looked up from germline, CDR1 is SGHAT and CDR2 is FQNNGV. This CDR3 comprises 12 residues. Trimming took 6 bases from V and 5 from J, leaving 11 bases between them. The CDR3 sequence: CASRAGHNEQYF. Here the CDR3 DNA reads TGTGCCAGCAGGGCGGGACACAACGAGCAGTACTTC.

This clonotype was seen a handful of times. The V call is TRBV4-3, the J call TRBJ2-3; no firm D call. From germline, CDR1 is LGHNA and CDR2 YSLEER. V lost 0 bases and J 5 bases, leaving 15 bases between the germline ends. This CDR3 spans 16 amino acids. DNA for the CDR3: TGCGCCAGCAGCCAAGAGGTGTCAGCAAGGGAAGATACGCAGTATTTT. Amino acid sequence: CASSQEVSAREDTQYF.

This rearrangement joins TRBV7-8 to TRBJ2-1, with D perhaps given as TRBD1 or TRBD2 (5 bases each). This CDR3 spans 15 amino acids. The ends were cut back, 4 bases at V and 1 base at J, with 11 bases in the middle. The germline CDR1 and CDR2 sequences are SGHVS and FQNEAQ. CDR3 amino acids: CASSSGLGSYNEQFF. DNA of the CDR3: TGTGCCAGCAGCTCGGGGCTAGGGTCCTACAATGAGCAGTTCTTC.